Listed below are T cell receptor beta chains from one sample, sequenced in a study. TCRdb re-analysed the RT-PCR reads in MiXCR, keeping a single row per CDR3 protein. The sample includes approximately 720,000 distinct CDR3 sequences, approximately 15% of them seen just once. Sequenced material: memory CD4+ T cells from blood. Every receptor here comes from a female donor in good health, serving as a healthy control. Each CDR3 is given with its conserved first and last residue. D genes are given only for firm matches. Expanded clones get a size class; other rows say once, few or many, or leave the size out.

D: NA; J: TRBJ2-1; V: TRBV6-2/TRBV6-3; size: NA; CDR3: CASSYFAGHNEQFF; DNA: TGTGCCAGCAGTTACTTCGCGGGACACAATGAGCAGTTCTTC
D: NA; J: TRBJ1-5; V: TRBV6-6; size: NA; CDR3: CASSPTKLQPQHF; DNA: TGTGCCAGCAGCCCTACTAAGCTTCAGCCCCAGCATTTT
D: TRBD1; J: TRBJ2-5; V: TRBV5-1; size: NA; CDR3: CASRGQGVSGQETQYF; DNA: TGCGCCAGCAGGGGACAGGGAGTCAGCGGACAAGAGACCCAGTACTTC
D: TRBD2; J: TRBJ2-7; V: TRBV11-1; size: few; CDR3: CASSRGVEQYF; DNA: TGTGCCAGCAGCCGGGGGGTCGAGCAGTACTTC
D: TRBD1; J: TRBJ2-1; V: TRBV20-1; size: NA; CDR3: CSASSLRGHYNEQFF; DNA: TGCAGTGCTAGCTCCCTTAGGGGGCACTACAATGAGCAGTTCTTC
D: NA; J: TRBJ2-3; V: TRBV28; size: NA; CDR3: CASNLLPVPLTDTQYF; DNA: TGTGCCAGCAACCTTCTCCCCGTACCCCTCACAGATACGCAGTATTTT
D: TRBD1; J: TRBJ2-3; V: TRBV4-1; size: few; CDR3: CASSRRTGTVSTDTQYF; DNA: TGCGCCAGCAGCCGAAGGACCGGGACAGTTAGCACAGATACGCAGTATTTT
D: NA; J: TRBJ1-1; V: TRBV5-1; size: few; CDR3: CASTSTGGMNTEAFF; DNA: TGCGCCAGTACGAGCACGGGGGGAATGAACACTGAAGCTTTCTTT
D: NA; J: TRBJ2-2; V: TRBV5-4; size: few; CDR3: CASSPPGPTRGTGELFF; DNA: TGTGCCAGCAGCCCGCCGGGTCCTACGAGGGGCACCGGGGAGCTGTTTTTT
D: TRBD1; J: TRBJ2-2; V: TRBV7-9; size: few; CDR3: CASSLGTGDTGELFF; DNA: TGTGCCAGCAGCTTAGGGACAGGGGACACCGGGGAGCTGTTTTTT
D: NA; J: TRBJ2-6; V: TRBV20-1; size: NA; CDR3: CSASPGTWGANVLTF; DNA: TGCAGTGCTAGCCCTGGGACTTGGGGGGCCAACGTCCTGACTTTC
D: TRBD2; J: TRBJ2-1; V: TRBV4-1; size: few; CDR3: CASSQILGTSVTNEQFF; DNA: TGCGCCAGCAGCCAAATACTAGGGACTAGCGTCACTAATGAGCAGTTCTTC
D: TRBD1; J: TRBJ1-3; V: TRBV20-1; size: NA; CDR3: CSALPELQGWTGNTIYF; DNA: TGCAGTGCTTTGCCCGAATTACAGGGGTGGACTGGAAACACCATATATTTT
D: TRBD1; J: TRBJ2-5; V: TRBV5-1; size: NA; CDR3: CASSLAPQGAIQETQYF; DNA: TGCGCCAGCAGCTTGGCTCCCCAGGGGGCCATCCAAGAGACCCAGTACTTC
D: NA; J: TRBJ2-2; V: TRBV20-1; size: many; CDR3: CSARGGYTGELFF; DNA: TGCAGTGCTAGAGGCGGGTATACCGGGGAGCTGTTTTTT
D: NA; J: TRBJ2-7; V: TRBV5-1; size: many; CDR3: CASSLDGETSYEQYF; DNA: TGCGCCAGCAGCTTGGACGGAGAGACTTCCTACGAGCAGTACTTC
D: NA; J: TRBJ2-5; V: TRBV20-1; size: many; CDR3: CSARESETQYF; DNA: TGCAGTGCTAGAGAATCTGAGACCCAGTACTTC
D: NA; J: TRBJ1-1; V: TRBV5-1; size: many; CDR3: CASSLGGASGEAFF; DNA: TGCGCCAGCAGCTTGGGGGGGGCTTCGGGTGAAGCTTTCTTT
D: NA; J: TRBJ1-2; V: TRBV28; size: NA; CDR3: CASSRYDSPGDYGYTF; DNA: TGTGCCAGCAGTCGTTACGACAGTCCTGGGGACTATGGCTACACCTTC
D: NA; J: TRBJ2-5; V: TRBV5-1; size: many; CDR3: CASSWMNSGSDQETQYF; DNA: TGCGCCAGCAGCTGGATGAACTCAGGGTCGGATCAAGAGACCCAGTACTTC
D: TRBD1; J: TRBJ2-7; V: TRBV6-5; size: many; CDR3: CASLKRDSSYEQYF; DNA: TGTGCCAGTCTAAAACGGGACAGCTCCTACGAGCAGTACTTC
D: NA; J: TRBJ1-1; V: TRBV12-3/TRBV12-4; size: many; CDR3: CASSLEGGAILAFF; DNA: TGTGCCAGCAGTTTGGAGGGCGGGGCGATCTTAGCTTTCTTT
D: NA; J: TRBJ2-7; V: TRBV6-5; size: NA; CDR3: CASRRDTSYYEQYF; DNA: TGTGCCAGCAGGAGGGACACATCCTACTACGAGCAGTACTTC
D: TRBD2; J: TRBJ2-3; V: TRBV29-1; size: few; CDR3: CSVGSSAGGADTQYF; DNA: TGCAGCGTTGGGTCCTCAGCGGGAGGGGCAGATACGCAGTATTTT
D: NA; J: TRBJ1-1; V: TRBV5-1; size: few; CDR3: CASSPLSDSYTEAFF; DNA: TGCGCCAGCAGCCCTCTAAGCGACAGTTACACTGAAGCTTTCTTT
D: NA; J: TRBJ1-2; V: TRBV9; size: many; CDR3: CASSVEFQGGGYTF; DNA: TGTGCCAGCAGCGTAGAATTCCAGGGAGGTGGCTACACCTTC
D: NA; J: TRBJ1-2; V: TRBV7-2; size: many; CDR3: CASSPGQYMSGYTF; DNA: TGTGCCAGCAGCCCGGGACAATATATGTCGGGCTACACCTTC
D: NA; J: TRBJ2-1; V: TRBV5-1; size: few; CDR3: CASRQLLEGEQFF; DNA: TGCGCCAGCCGCCAGTTACTAGAAGGCGAGCAGTTCTTC
D: TRBD2; J: TRBJ2-1; V: TRBV9; size: few; CDR3: CASSVASGNYNEQFF; DNA: TGTGCCAGCAGCGTAGCAAGCGGGAACTACAATGAGCAGTTCTTC
D: NA; J: TRBJ2-7; V: TRBV18; size: NA; CDR3: CASSPFSSKSSYEQYF; DNA: TGTGCCAGCTCACCATTTTCATCAAAAAGCTCCTACGAGCAGTACTTC
D: NA; J: TRBJ1-1; V: TRBV12-3/TRBV12-4; size: many; CDR3: CASSPQTGNTEAFF; DNA: TGTGCCAGCAGTCCCCAGACAGGGAACACTGAAGCTTTCTTT
D: NA; J: TRBJ2-7; V: TRBV12-3/TRBV12-4; size: NA; CDR3: CASSLGHLDEQYF; DNA: TGTGCCAGCAGCCTGGGACATCTCGACGAGCAGTACTTC
D: NA; J: TRBJ2-3; V: TRBV5-4; size: few; CDR3: CASTSPTDTQYF; DNA: TGTGCCAGCACCTCACCAACAGATACGCAGTATTTT
D: NA; J: TRBJ2-2; V: TRBV5-1; size: few; CDR3: CASLPGISTGELFF; DNA: TGCGCCAGCCTGCCAGGGATTAGCACCGGGGAGCTGTTTTTT
D: NA; J: TRBJ1-5; V: TRBV20-1; size: many; CDR3: CSAREPRGESQPQHF; DNA: TGCAGTGCTAGAGAGCCCAGGGGCGAGTCTCAGCCCCAGCATTTT
D: TRBD1; J: TRBJ1-2; V: TRBV20-1; size: many; CDR3: CSALRDRHDYGYTF; DNA: TGCAGTGCGCTCCGGGACAGACATGACTATGGCTACACCTTC
D: TRBD1; J: TRBJ2-5; V: TRBV19; size: few; CDR3: CASSRDRGVLQETQYF; DNA: TGTGCCAGTAGTAGAGACAGGGGCGTTCTTCAAGAGACCCAGTACTTC
D: TRBD1; J: TRBJ1-1; V: TRBV7-2; size: few; CDR3: CASSVGQRGAFF; DNA: TGTGCCAGCAGCGTGGGACAGAGGGGAGCTTTCTTT
D: NA; J: TRBJ2-3; V: TRBV20-1; size: NA; CDR3: CSAPGNTGLADTQYF; DNA: TGCAGTGCGCCTGGCAACACCGGCCTGGCGGATACGCAGTATTTT
D: TRBD1; J: TRBJ1-4; V: TRBV5-5; size: NA; CDR3: CASSLAGQGATNEKLFF; DNA: TGTGCCAGCAGCTTGGCGGGACAGGGGGCAACTAATGAAAAACTGTTTTTT
D: TRBD1; J: TRBJ2-5; V: TRBV20-1; size: many; CDR3: CSARTFDRGLETQYF; DNA: TGCAGTGCTAGAACCTTCGACAGGGGGCTAGAGACCCAGTACTTC
D: NA; J: TRBJ1-5; V: TRBV7-2; size: NA; CDR3: CASSLMLGGEAPQHF; DNA: TGTGCCAGCAGCTTAATGTTGGGAGGCGAAGCGCCCCAGCATTTT
D: NA; J: TRBJ1-2; V: TRBV9; size: few; CDR3: CASSVTPKDYGYTF; DNA: TGTGCCAGCAGCGTAACCCCGAAGGACTATGGCTACACCTTC
D: TRBD1; J: TRBJ1-3; V: TRBV20-1; size: few; CDR3: CSATTGATGNTIYF; DNA: TGCAGTGCGACTACAGGGGCGACTGGAAACACCATATATTTT
D: NA; J: TRBJ1-2; V: TRBV11-1; size: few; CDR3: CASSPQPNGYTF; DNA: TGTGCCAGCAGCCCACAACCGAATGGCTACACCTTC
D: TRBD1; J: TRBJ1-2; V: TRBV5-1; size: NA; CDR3: CASSLQQGGGRNYGYTF; DNA: TGCGCCAGCAGCTTACAACAGGGGGGAGGAAGAAACTATGGCTACACCTTC
D: TRBD1; J: TRBJ2-3; V: TRBV20-1; size: few; CDR3: CSARDWDRGADTQYF; DNA: TGCAGTGCTAGAGATTGGGACAGGGGCGCAGATACGCAGTATTTT
D: NA; J: TRBJ2-2; V: TRBV5-1; size: few; CDR3: CASTPLPTTTNTGELFF; DNA: TGCGCCAGCACCCCTCTCCCGACTACTACGAACACCGGGGAGCTGTTTTTT
D: NA; J: TRBJ2-5; V: TRBV20-1; size: many; CDR3: CSARDWRGQETQYF; DNA: TGCAGTGCTAGAGATTGGAGAGGGCAAGAGACCCAGTACTTC
D: TRBD2; J: TRBJ2-1; V: TRBV7-2; size: few; CDR3: CASSFSGTSKVDEQFF; DNA: TGTGCCAGCAGCTTCTCCGGGACTAGCAAAGTTGATGAGCAGTTCTTC
D: TRBD1; J: TRBJ2-5; V: TRBV7-7; size: NA; CDR3: CASSRGTVKQETQYF; DNA: TGTGCTAGCAGCAGAGGGACAGTAAAACAAGAGACCCAGTACTTC
D: NA; J: TRBJ2-7; V: TRBV7-9; size: many; CDR3: CASSGQNSYEQYF; DNA: TGTGCCAGCTCGGGGCAGAACTCCTACGAGCAGTACTTC